Each of the 30 T cell receptor beta chains below was sequenced from the same sample in a study of cytomegalovirus exposure and HLA in healthy donors (dated by TCRdb to 2015 to 2018). Preparation of the library involved the immunoSEQ multiplex PCR assay. The multiplex PCR relied on a mix of 60 forward primers for TCR Vbeta segments and 13 reverse primers for TCR Jbeta segments. Sourced from immuneACCESS, this table was stored by TCRdb with only in-frame sequences that have V and J called. A share of the clones is absent; for the studies checked, an unresolved V gene accounts for under half, and the remainder has no known explanation. The sample table contains about 140,000 clones; only one count was recorded for 70% to 85% of them. Jointly, the top ten make up about 1.5% of the sample. Sequenced material: PBMCs. These receptors were collected from a man aged 25-40 years in good health and CMV-seropositive.

This clone was detected once. This CDR3 is CASSQDGGGNQETQYF. DNA of the CDR3: TGTGCCAGCAGCCAAGACGGCGGGGGGAACCAAGAGACCCAGTACTTC. This rearrangement joins TRBV4-2 to TRBJ2-5; 8 bases match TRBD2. The CDR3 extends over 16 amino acids. Germline assignment: CDR1 LGHNA and CDR2 YNFKEQ. Trimming at V came to 0 bases and at J to 0 bases, leaving 3 bases not matched to a gene.

This clone was recorded once. The chain combines TRBV21-1 with TRBJ2-1; no DNA check was done on the table's D call, TRBD2. TRBV21-1 is reported as a pseudogene. The CDR3 has 15 residues. CDR3 nucleotide sequence: TGTGCCAGCAATCCTGGAATAGCGGGGTACAATGAGCAGTTCTTC. This sequence encodes CASNPGIAGYNEQFF.

The chain joins TRBV10-3 to TRBJ1-2; D unclear. With 0 bases removed from V and 8 bases from J, the gap between germline ends came to 13 bases. The CDR3 length is 14 residues. Germline assignment: CDR1 ENHRY and CDR2 SYGVKD. CDR3 residues: CAISESPGPVGYTF. CDR3 coding DNA: TGTGCCATCAGTGAGTCGCCAGGTCCGGTAGGCTACACCTTC.

This clone has a single count. The chain is built from TRBV9 and TRBJ2-1; D unclear. The length of the CDR3 is 12 residues. The V gene's germline CDR1 is SGDLS and CDR2 YYNGEE. Trimming left V 4 bases short and J 8 bases short, with 10 bases between. CDR3 sequence (DNA): TGTGCCAGCAGCCCCTCCGGAGATGAGCAGTTCTTC. Encoded protein: CASSPSGDEQFF.

V gene TRBV5-1 combines with J gene TRBJ1-1; 9 nucleotides align to TRBD1. V lost 4 bases to trimming and J lost 4 bases; unmatched junction nucleotides: 2. Germline V gene lookup returns CDR1 SGHRS and CDR2 YFSETQ. The CDR3 spans 13 residues. This chain's CDR3 is CASSRDRATEAFF. CDR3 bases: TGCGCCAGCAGCCGGGACAGGGCCACTGAAGCTTTCTTT.

This clone was counted between two and nine times. The chain is built from TRBV5-1 and TRBJ1-4; 9 nucleotides agree with TRBD1. The junction had 9 bases not matched to a gene; V was cut back by 9 bases and J by 6 bases. This CDR3 comprises 14 residues. The germline gives CDR1 SGHRS, CDR2 YFSETQ. The CDR3 reads CATRSGTGYEKLFF. For the CDR3, the DNA is TGCGCCACACGATCCGGGACAGGGTATGAAAAACTGTTTTTT. The complete variable domain, with remaining parts taken from reference TRBV5-1 and TRBJ1-4, reads KAGVTQTPRYLIKTRGQQVTLSCSPISGHRSVSWYQQTPGQGLQFLFEYFSETQRNKGNFPGRFSGRQFSNSRSEMNVSTLELGDSALYLCATRSGTGYEKLFFGSGTQLSVL.

V and J are TRBV6-6 and TRBJ1-6; D unclear. Per germline, CDR1 MNHNY and CDR2 SVGAGI (reference sequence). There are 14 residues in the CDR3. Trimming stripped 1 base from V and 7 bases from J, with 8 bases between. The CDR3 DNA is TGTGCCAGCAGTTACTACGCGGAGAATTCACCCCTCCACTTT. Translated: CASSYYAENSPLHF.

This chain joins TRBV2 and TRBJ2-3; 12 nucleotides line up with TRBD1. Germline V CDR1 and CDR2: SNHLY, FYNNEI. The J segment lost 1 base and the V segment lost 4 bases, leaving 6 bases of the junction unmatched. There are 17 residues in the CDR3. CDR3: CASSGGTGGVGTDTQYF. For the CDR3, the DNA is TGTGCCAGCAGTGGCGGGACAGGGGGCGTCGGCACAGATACGCAGTATTTT.

The J gene is TRBJ1-2, the V gene TRBV6-6; maybe TRBD1 (5 bases). With 4 bases removed from V and 1 base from J, the gap between germline ends came to 10 bases. This CDR3 region has 14 residues. Germline V gene data show CDR1 as MNHNY and CDR2 as SVGAGI (reference sequence). CDR3 coding DNA: TGTGCCAGCAGTTCCCAGGACAATAACTATGGCTACACCTTC. The encoded protein is CASSSQDNNYGYTF.

The CDR3 is CASSRDTDTQYF. As DNA, the CDR3 is TGTGCCAGCAGCCGGGACACAGATACGCAGTATTTT. This chain uses TRBV5-6 with TRBJ2-3; TRBD2 is a possible D gene (5 bases). Trimming removed 4 bases at V and 2 bases at J, with 5 bases between. Looked up from germline, CDR1 is SGHDT and CDR2 is YYEEEE. CDR3 length equals 12 residues.

The chain carries TRBV27 and TRBJ2-7; 7 bases match TRBD1. The germline V gene encodes CDR1 MNHEY and CDR2 SMNVEV (reference sequence). The CDR3 contains 14 residues. V gave up 5 bases and J gave up 3 bases; unmatched junction bases: 7. CDR3 residues: CASSTHRDSYEQYF. In DNA, the CDR3 is TGTGCCAGCAGTACCCACCGGGACAGCTACGAGCAGTACTTC.

The chain recombines TRBV9 with TRBJ1-4; D is possibly TRBD1 (6 bases). Looked up from germline, CDR1 is SGDLS and CDR2 is YYNGEE. The germline V and J ends were trimmed by 4 bases and 3 bases, with 28 bases remaining between them. There are 20 residues in the CDR3. CDR3 bases: TGTGCCAGCAGCCTCTCCCTCGGGCCAGGGGCGGGGGGGTCTAATGAAAAACTGTTTTTT. It translates to CASSLSLGPGAGGSNEKLFF.

This rearrangement joins TRBV5-1 to TRBJ2-1; 7 bases agree with TRBD2. V was clipped by 0 bases and J by 4 bases; unmatched bases: 4. The CDR3 contains 15 residues. Per the germline V gene, CDR1 is SGHRS and CDR2 is YFSETQ. CDR3 sequence: CASSLGLAVYNEQFF. CDR3 DNA: TGCGCCAGCAGCTTGGGCCTAGCGGTTTACAATGAGCAGTTCTTC.

The rearrangement links TRBV28 to TRBJ1-5; D is possibly TRBD1 (5 bases). Germline loops: CDR1 MDHEN, CDR2 SYDVKM. V shed 1 base and J shed 4 bases, with 5 bases lying between them. The CDR3 loop spans 13 amino acids. This CDR3 reads CASSLYRNQPQHF. For the CDR3, the DNA is TGTGCCAGCAGTTTATACAGGAATCAGCCCCAGCATTTT.

The genes are TRBV2 and TRBJ2-1; possibly TRBD2 for D (7 bases). There are 14 residues in the CDR3. Per the germline V gene, CDR1 is SNHLY and CDR2 is FYNNEI. V was clipped by 7 bases and J by 4 bases, with 14 bases between them. The CDR3 is CASIEGEGYNEQFF. The CDR3 DNA is TGTGCCAGCATCGAGGGGGAGGGGTACAATGAGCAGTTCTTC.

This sequence joins TRBV5-1 and TRBJ2-7; D is perhaps TRBD2 (7 bases). This CDR3 spans 14 amino acids. Germline V CDR1 and CDR2: SGHRS, YFSETQ. Trimming removed 3 bases from V and 1 base from J, with 11 bases in between. The CDR3 sequence is CASSSGGLSYEQYF. CDR3 sequence (DNA): TGCGCCAGCAGCTCGGGGGGCTTGTCCTACGAGCAGTACTTC.

The chain recombines TRBV2 with TRBJ2-5; TRBD1 agrees at 8 bases. Germline V lookup: CDR1 SNHLY, CDR2 FYNNEI. After removal of 2 bases from V and 4 bases from J, the junction contained 6 bases not matched to a gene. CDR3 length: 15 amino acids. The CDR3 region is CASSEQAGGGETQYF. CDR3 nucleotides: TGTGCCAGCAGTGAACAGGCAGGGGGCGGAGAGACCCAGTACTTC.

This chain joins TRBV10-3 and TRBJ1-5, with a tentative D call TRBD1 (5 bases). The CDR3 consists of 13 residues. From germline, CDR1 is ENHRY and CDR2 SYGVKD. Trimming removed 2 bases at V and 9 bases at J, with 11 bases between. The CDR3 DNA reads as TGTGCCATCAGTGAGGCCCTGGGGGGGCCCCAGCATTTT. Translating it yields CAISEALGGPQHF.

The table lists this clone with a count of one. V gene TRBV7-3 combines with J gene TRBJ2-1; 8 positions match TRBD2. CDR1 is SGHTA and CDR2 is FQGTGA in the germline V gene. Trimming took 1 base from V and 8 from J; bases not matched to a gene: 10. The CDR3 runs 16 residues. The CDR3, as DNA: TGTGCCAGCAGCTTAAATTCAGCGGGAGTAAACGATGAGCAGTTCTTC. It translates to CASSLNSAGVNDEQFF.

V and J are TRBV5-1 and TRBJ2-5; perhaps TRBD1 as D (5 bases). Germline V gene data show CDR1 as SGHRS and CDR2 as YFSETQ. Trimming stripped 3 bases from V and 0 bases from J, with 15 bases between. The CDR3 runs 16 residues. The CDR3 spells CASSSTGDQYQETQYF. DNA for the CDR3: TGCGCCAGCAGCTCAACAGGAGACCAGTACCAAGAGACCCAGTACTTC.

There are many counts of this clone. The chain is built from TRBV19 and TRBJ2-7; 8 bases fit TRBD2. Trimming removed 10 bases from V and 0 bases from J; junction bases left unmatched: 11. CDR1 LNHDA and CDR2 SQIVND come from the germline V gene (reference sequence). CDR3 length: 15 residues. CDR3 amino acids: CATPLWREDSYEQYF. The DNA for the CDR3 is TGTGCCACCCCACTCTGGCGGGAGGACTCCTACGAGCAGTACTTC.

This clone was observed a handful of times. V usage is TRBV28 and J usage is TRBJ1-5; D not certain. This CDR3 contains 12 residues. Germline V CDR1 and CDR2: MDHEN, SYDVKM. Trimming took 3 bases from V and 6 from J, leaving 6 bases between them. CDR3 DNA sequence: TGTGCCAGCAGTTTCGCGGGTCAGCCCCAGCATTTT. It is translated as CASSFAGQPQHF.

This clone was found once. The chain combines TRBV19 with TRBJ2-5, with D possibly being TRBD2 (5 bases). The V end lost 4 bases, the J end lost 1 base, and 13 bases lay between the germline ends. The CDR3 extends over 15 amino acids. CDR1 and CDR2 (germline): LNHDA, SQIVND (reference sequence). Here the CDR3 reads CASSSLAQAQETQYF. CDR3 DNA: TGTGCCAGTAGTAGCCTAGCTCAAGCCCAAGAGACCCAGTACTTC.

As DNA, the CDR3 is TGTGCCAGCAGCTGGGGACAGTCTACTAACACTGAAGCTTTCTTT. It codes for CASSWGQSTNTEAFF. This rearrangement joins TRBV7-9 to TRBJ1-1, with 7 bases that match TRBD1. CDR3 length: 15 amino acids. Germline trimming cut 4 bases from V and 2 bases from J; bases unmatched to any gene: 7. Germline assignment: CDR1 SEHNR and CDR2 FQNEAQ (reference sequence).

The J gene is TRBJ2-2, the V gene TRBV11-1; D is unresolved. Germline values: CDR1 SGHAT, CDR2 FQDESV (reference sequence). Trimming left V 4 bases short and J 6 bases short, with 12 bases between. The CDR3 is 14 amino acids. DNA for the CDR3: TGTGCCAGCAGCTCGGAGATTCTGGCCGGGGAGCTGTTTTTT. This codes for CASSSEILAGELFF.

The chain uses TRBV5-1 and TRBJ2-3, with D tentatively TRBD1 (6 bases). The CDR3 totals 15 residues. Trimming took 2 bases from V and 1 from J, leaving 11 bases between them. CDR1 and CDR2 from the germline V gene are SGHRS and YFSETQ. CDR3: CASSLQGRRTDTQYF. The CDR3 DNA reads as TGCGCCAGCAGCTTACAGGGACGCCGCACAGATACGCAGTATTTT.

The rearrangement joins TRBV4-2 to TRBJ2-3, with 8 bases matching TRBD2. V trimming: 1 base; J trimming: 4 bases; junction bases outside the gene matches: 1. The germline V gene encodes CDR1 LGHNA and CDR2 YNFKEQ. There are 14 residues in the CDR3. CDR3 region: CASSQAGGADTQYF. The CDR3 region has the DNA TGTGCCAGCAGCCAAGCCGGGGGGGCAGATACGCAGTATTTT.

The chain is built from TRBV6-1 and TRBJ2-1; 12 bases align to TRBD2. V gave up 1 base and J gave up 9 bases; unmatched junction bases: 4. The length of the CDR3 is 15 residues. Germline V gene sequence: CDR1 MNHNS, CDR2 SASEGT. CDR3 sequence (DNA): TGTGCCAGCAGTGAAGACCTAGCGGGGGGGATTGAGCAGTTCTTC. It codes for CASSEDLAGGIEQFF.

The V and J genes are TRBV28 and TRBJ1-2; the D gene is possibly TRBD1 (6 bases). The germline gives CDR1 MDHEN, CDR2 SYDVKM. The V end lost 5 bases, the J end lost 2 bases, and 15 bases lay between the germline ends. This CDR3 region has 15 residues. CDR3 sequence: CASSQGGQTNYGYTF. The DNA of the CDR3 is TGTGCCAGCAGTCAGGGTGGACAGACAAACTATGGCTACACCTTC.

The rearrangement joins TRBV4-2 to TRBJ2-2; TRBD2 aligns across 12 bases. Germline trimming cut 0 bases from V and 7 bases from J; bases unmatched to any gene: 9. The germline gives CDR1 LGHNA, CDR2 YNFKEQ. CDR3 length: 18 amino acids. The CDR3 coding sequence is TGTGCCAGCAGCCAAGAAGGCGTGACTAGCGGGAGATTCGGGGAGCTGTTTTTT. It is translated as CASSQEGVTSGRFGELFF.